A selection of T cell receptor beta chains follows, all from one sample in a study of T-cell reconstitution after alpha-beta-depleted transplantation in children. TCRdb reprocessed the PCR reads with MiXCR, giving one entry per CDR3 protein. In the table there are hundreds of thousands of distinct CDR3 sequences, roughly 12% of which are singletons. The sample in question was peripheral blood, obtained 180 days after TCRalphabeta/CD19-depleted stem cell transplant. These TCRs come from a male patient under 10 years old who had a stem cell transplant for chronic granulomatous disease, so the T cells may come from the graft donor. CDR3s leave out the opening cysteine and the closing phenylalanine or tryptophan. A D gene is named only where the DNA matches it firmly.

D gene: TRBD1; V gene: TRBV28; CDR3 protein: ASSLNGQGQETQY
D gene: .; V gene: TRBV1; CDR3 protein: TSSQDLTSGGGSSYNEQF
D gene: .; V gene: TRBV7-2; CDR3 protein: ASTAGLLGVDEQF
D gene: TRBD2; V gene: TRBV5-1; CDR3 protein: ASSPLAGGSYEQY
D gene: .; V gene: TRBV21-1; CDR3 protein: ASSDPGQIYEQY
D gene: .; V gene: TRBV9; CDR3 protein: ASSSGNSNQPQH
D gene: .; V gene: TRBV5-1; CDR3 protein: ASSLTESNSPLH
D gene: TRBD1; V gene: TRBV5-1; CDR3 protein: ASSLVQGFDEQF
D gene: .; V gene: TRBV10-3; CDR3 protein: AISEGTQTADTQY
D gene: .; V gene: TRBV6-2/TRBV6-3; CDR3 protein: ASSYGWPVSIWGEKGGEQF
D gene: .; V gene: TRBV6-2/TRBV6-3; CDR3 protein: ASSRRTPGDSPLH
D gene: .; V gene: TRBV18; CDR3 protein: ASSPRSDRYNEQF
D gene: .; V gene: TRBV6-2/TRBV6-3; CDR3 protein: ASREHRDTNTDTQY
D gene: .; V gene: TRBV12-3/TRBV12-4; CDR3 protein: ASSLREGTTYRYT
D gene: TRBD2; V gene: TRBV11-2; CDR3 protein: ASSLDQAGYSIGRGTDTQY
D gene: TRBD2; V gene: TRBV11-2; CDR3 protein: ASRALAGANTGELF
D gene: .; V gene: TRBV5-5; CDR3 protein: ASRTGQPNTGELF
D gene: TRBD1; V gene: TRBV5-1; CDR3 protein: ASSLDGTGNAETQY
D gene: TRBD1; V gene: TRBV27; CDR3 protein: ASKISTGDTQY
D gene: .; V gene: TRBV18; CDR3 protein: ASSPRSGANEQY
D gene: TRBD2; V gene: TRBV7-9; CDR3 protein: ASTQAGLRNTGELF
D gene: TRBD1; V gene: TRBV27; CDR3 protein: ASSLNRDRDSPLH
D gene: .; V gene: TRBV5-6; CDR3 protein: ASSLVDTGELF
D gene: TRBD2; V gene: TRBV20-1; CDR3 protein: SAPSGSYEQY
D gene: TRBD2; V gene: TRBV2; CDR3 protein: ASSELAGFDNEQF
D gene: .; V gene: TRBV28; CDR3 protein: ASSPVGARGQETQY
D gene: .; V gene: TRBV20-1; CDR3 protein: SARTPATQY
D gene: .; V gene: TRBV25-1; CDR3 protein: ASSTAFANTGELF
D gene: TRBD2; V gene: TRBV27; CDR3 protein: ASSLSGLAGGEQY
D gene: TRBD2; V gene: TRBV19; CDR3 protein: ASTTGKTSVSYNEQF